The 24 T cell receptor beta chains listed next were all sequenced from one sample in a study of sequential checkpoint blockade in melanoma. As for treatment: randomized to nivolumab then ipilimumab (arm A) or the reverse (arm B). TCRdb keeps only in-frame clones here, not all; method: immunoSEQ multiplex PCR. This sample has about 4,000 clones; around 20% occur once, and the top ten carry 20% to 25%. Source: tumor tissue (inferred from file names), taken from a patient given nivolumab and ipilimumab in sequence. The receptor set was obtained from a human patient with melanoma. Some clones in this sample may be carry-over from other donors' samples.

Ten or more counts support this clone. V gene TRBV6-8 combines with J gene TRBJ1-5; the D is unclear. The CDR3 covers 15 residues. CDR1 MNHGY and CDR2 SAAAGT come from the germline V gene. V was cut by 4 bases and J by 5 bases, with 15 bases left in between. This chain's CDR3 is CASSFGVLEDQPQHF. The CDR3 DNA reads TGTGCCAGCAGTTTCGGCGTACTGGAAGATCAGCCCCAGCATTTT.

There are many counts of this clone. The rearrangement uses TRBV11-3 and TRBJ1-1, with D perhaps matching TRBD1 (5 bases). With 6 bases removed from V and 4 bases from J, the gap between germline ends came to 21 bases. Germline V gene sequence: CDR1 SGHNT, CDR2 YENEEA. The CDR3 length is 16 residues. The CDR3 sequence: CASSPGRGAGGTEAFF. The CDR3 nucleotides are TGTGCCAGCAGTCCTGGTCGTGGGGCAGGTGGCACTGAAGCTTTCTTT.

This chain joins TRBV19 and TRBJ2-1, with D perhaps matching TRBD1 (6 bases). This CDR3 comprises 15 residues. Germline values: CDR1 LNHDA, CDR2 SQIVND (reference sequence). Trimming shortened V by 6 bases and J by 5 bases, and 17 bases separated the two germline ends. The CDR3 DNA reads TGTGCCAGTAGCTTACAGGGTAGGGCACACAATGAGCAGTTCTTC. It encodes CASSLQGRAHNEQFF.

This clone came up many times. The V and J genes are TRBV11-3 and TRBJ2-3; 8 bases line up with TRBD1. From germline, CDR1 is SGHNT and CDR2 YENEEA. After removal of 4 bases from V and 0 bases from J, the junction contained 3 bases not matched to a gene. The CDR3 is 15 amino acids. CDR3 amino acids: CASSSRTGSTDTQYF. The CDR3 coding sequence is TGTGCCAGCAGCTCCCGGACAGGGAGCACAGATACGCAGTATTTT.

This clone ranks as large. This rearrangement joins TRBV19 to TRBJ2-7; 7 nucleotides line up with TRBD1. CDR1 and CDR2 (germline): LNHDA, SQIVND (reference sequence). The J segment lost 4 bases and the V segment lost 7 bases, leaving 16 bases of the junction unmatched. The CDR3 has 16 amino acids. CDR3 amino acids: CASTPKGKGALYEQYF. CDR3 sequence (DNA): TGTGCCAGTACCCCTAAGGGGAAGGGGGCATTATACGAGCAGTACTTC.

The V gene is TRBV29-1, the J gene TRBJ2-1; 7 bases agree with TRBD2. The CDR3 has 13 amino acids. The trim removed 5 bases at V and 2 bases at J, leaving 3 bases unmatched. Germline lookup yields CDR1 SQVTM and CDR2 ANQGSEA. Here the CDR3 reads CSVRSGAYNEQFF. CDR3 sequence (DNA): TGCAGCGTTCGAAGCGGGGCCTACAATGAGCAGTTCTTC.

This clone has a handful of counts. The J gene is TRBJ1-1, the V gene TRBV30, with no clear D. Trimming pared 4 bases from V and 1 base from J, leaving 16 bases between. Per the germline V gene, CDR1 is GTSNPN and CDR2 is SVGIG (reference sequence). This CDR3 has 15 amino acids. CDR3 coding DNA: TGTGCCTGGAAGCGGAGGGATGGGCCGAACACTGAAGCTTTCTTT. Protein sequence: CAWKRRDGPNTEAFF. The variable domain in full, completed from reference TRBV30 and TRBJ1-1, reads SQTIHQWPATLVQPVGSPLSLECTVEGTSNPNLYWYRQAAGRGLQLLFYSVGIGQISSEVPQNLSASRPQDRQFILSSKKLLLSDSGFYLCAWKRRDGPNTEAFFGQGTRLTVV.

The chain carries TRBV19 and TRBJ1-2, with D unclear. Deletions cut 5 bases from V and 4 bases from J, with 14 bases between. This CDR3 contains 14 residues. Germline V gene lookup returns CDR1 LNHDA and CDR2 SQIVND (reference sequence). CDR3 protein: CASSPSLSRYGYTF. DNA of the CDR3: TGTGCCAGTAGTCCCTCTTTATCTCGCTATGGCTACACCTTC.

This clone has more than one count but fewer than ten. The rearrangement joins TRBV9 to TRBJ2-1, with 10 bases aligning to TRBD1. With V trimmed by 3 bases and J by 7 bases, 7 bases remained unmatched. The CDR3 sequence is 15 residues long. Per the germline V gene, CDR1 is SGDLS and CDR2 is YYNGEE. CDR3 in DNA: TGTGCCAGCAGCGACGACAGGGGGCGTTTGAATGAGCAGTTCTTC. Translated: CASSDDRGRLNEQFF.

The chain couples TRBV5-1 to TRBJ1-1; perhaps TRBD1 as D (5 bases). CDR1 is SGHRS and CDR2 is YFSETQ in the germline V gene. This CDR3 contains 16 residues. V gave up 2 bases and J gave up 2 bases, with 16 bases separating them. The CDR3 is CASSFLAGYDNTEAFF. The CDR3 DNA reads TGCGCCAGCAGCTTTTTGGCAGGGTACGACAACACTGAAGCTTTCTTT.

The rearrangement uses TRBV28 and TRBJ1-4; maybe TRBD1 (5 bases). Germline V gene sequence: CDR1 MDHEN, CDR2 SYDVKM. The CDR3 is 12 residues long. V was clipped by 7 bases and J by 4 bases, with 7 bases between them. CDR3 sequence reads: CASKQGNEKLFF. CDR3 bases: TGTGCCAGCAAGCAGGGTAATGAAAAACTGTTTTTT.

This clone is labeled medium-sized. The rearrangement joins TRBV19 to TRBJ1-5, with no clear D. The germline gives CDR1 LNHDA, CDR2 SQIVND (reference sequence). Trimming left V 5 bases short and J 2 bases short, with 16 bases between. This CDR3 is 16 amino acids long. CDR3 DNA sequence: TGTGCCAGTAGTGCTGGGAGGGTGGGAGGCAATCAGCCCCAGCATTTT. This encodes CASSAGRVGGNQPQHF.

In this sample, this clone turned up a few times. At one end, the junction sequence differs from germline, possibly due to a read error. The J gene is TRBJ1-5, the V gene TRBV6-8; maybe TRBD1 (6 bases). Germline V gives CDR1 MNHGY, CDR2 SAAAGT. The CDR3 covers 15 residues. For the CDR3, the DNA is TGTGCCATCAGTGGGGGACATCTTAGCAATCAGCCCCAGCATTTT. Encoded protein: CAISGGHLSNQPQHF.

The chain combines TRBV18 with TRBJ2-4; TRBD1 aligns across 11 bases. After removal of 2 bases from V and 6 bases from J, the junction contained 6 bases not matched to a gene. The CDR3 spans 16 residues. In germline, CDR1 is KGHSH, CDR2 LQKENI. CDR3 sequence: CASSPTGTGGINIQYF. CDR3 bases: TGTGCCAGCTCACCAACCGGGACAGGGGGAATAAACATTCAGTACTTC.

The CDR3 region has the DNA TGTGCCAGCAGTTTCACAGGGTCCTACAATGAGCAGTTCTTC. Translated, it gives CASSFTGSYNEQFF. This chain links TRBV6-8 with TRBJ2-1, with D possibly TRBD1 on 6 matching bases. CDR3 length: 14 amino acids. Germline loops: CDR1 MNHGY, CDR2 SAAAGT. The ends were cut back, 4 bases at V and 1 base at J, with 8 bases in the middle.

This clone was seen at least ten times. The chain is built from TRBV11-3 and TRBJ1-6; D not resolved. Germline CDR1 is SGHNT and CDR2 is YENEEA. The length of the CDR3 is 18 residues. V was pared by 0 bases and J by 0 bases, with 12 bases between. The CDR3 region has the DNA TGTGCCAGCAGCTTAGATGTAACAGAGAGCTCCTATAATTCACCCCTCCACTTT. Protein sequence: CASSLDVTESSYNSPLHF.

For the CDR3, the DNA is TGCGCCAGCAGCTTGAGGTCGGGGGGCGCCGCAGATACGCAGTATTTT. As protein: CASSLRSGGAADTQYF. The V call is TRBV5-1, the J call TRBJ2-3; D is perhaps TRBD2 (7 bases). The CDR3 contains 16 residues. Germline V gene sequence: CDR1 SGHRS, CDR2 YFSETQ. V shed 1 base and J shed 4 bases, with 16 bases lying between them.

The CDR3 sequence: CASSLQGAEVGYTF. CDR3 bases: TGTGCCAGCAGCCTACAGGGGGCAGAGGTTGGCTACACCTTC. This chain connects TRBV6-8 to TRBJ1-2, with 9 bases that match TRBD1. The CDR3 extends over 14 amino acids. With V trimmed by 6 bases and J by 7 bases, 9 bases remained unmatched. The germline gives CDR1 MNHGY, CDR2 SAAAGT.

V usage is TRBV9 and J usage is TRBJ1-4, with D maybe TRBD1 (5 bases). CDR1 and CDR2 (germline): SGDLS, YYNGEE. The CDR3 covers 18 residues. Trimming took 3 bases from V and 0 from J, leaving 18 bases between them. Here the CDR3 DNA reads TGTGCCAGCAGCGGAAACAGGAACCCCTCGTCAACTAATGAAAAACTGTTTTTT. It is translated as CASSGNRNPSSTNEKLFF.

This clone was counted ten times or more. V is TRBV11-3 and J is TRBJ1-2, with 7 bases that match TRBD1. The CDR3 length is 14 residues. V lost 4 bases and J lost 4; bases outside the gene matches: 6. CDR1 and CDR2 from the germline V gene are SGHNT and YENEEA. CDR3 sequence reads: CASSSATGSYGYTF. CDR3 nucleotide sequence: TGTGCCAGCAGCTCCGCGACAGGGAGCTATGGCTACACCTTC. Full variable domain (remainder filled in from reference TRBV11-3 and TRBJ1-2): EAGVVQSPRYKIIEKKQPVAFWCNPISGHNTLYWYLQNLGQGPELLIRYENEEAVDDSQLPKDRFSAERLKGVDSTLKIQPAELGDSAVYLCASSSATGSYGYTFGSGTRLTVV.

The V gene is TRBV18, the J gene TRBJ1-4; TRBD1 matches 7 bases. V trimming: 1 base; J trimming: 3 bases; junction bases outside the gene matches: 17. The CDR3 spans 20 residues. Per the germline V gene, CDR1 is KGHSH and CDR2 is LQKENI. The CDR3 coding sequence is TGTGCCAGCTCACCACGTAAACTTGTTGGCTTCAGGGGGGCTAATGAAAAACTGTTTTTT. Amino acids: CASSPRKLVGFRGANEKLFF.

This clone was counted many times. For the CDR3, the DNA is TGTGCCAGCAGCTCCATGGCACAGAACACTGAAGCTTTCTTT. It codes for CASSSMAQNTEAFF. The V and J genes are TRBV11-3 and TRBJ1-1, with no clear D. Looked up from germline, CDR1 is SGHNT and CDR2 is YENEEA. This CDR3 comprises 14 residues. The germline V and J ends were trimmed by 4 bases and 1 base, with 10 bases remaining between them.

Remarks on this clone: Its ends do not fully match the called genes, so a read error is possible. Here the CDR3 reads CAISTDFLGTSPYQETQYF. The CDR3 DNA follows: TGTGCCATCAGTACCGACTTCCTAGGGACTAGCCCGTACCAAGAGACCCAGTACTTC. The chain uses TRBV6-8 and TRBJ2-5, with TRBD2 identical over 9 bases. Germline values: CDR1 MNHGY, CDR2 SAAAGT. The CDR3 is 19 residues long.

The J gene is TRBJ1-2, the V gene TRBV6-8; no clear D. Germline assignment: CDR1 MNHGY and CDR2 SAAAGT. The CDR3 length is 16 residues. The germline V and J ends were trimmed by 5 bases and 8 bases, with 24 bases remaining between them. CDR3 bases: TGTGCCAGCAGTCTTTCGTTTGAGGGAGGAACGGCGGGCTACACCTTC. It specifies CASSLSFEGGTAGYTF.